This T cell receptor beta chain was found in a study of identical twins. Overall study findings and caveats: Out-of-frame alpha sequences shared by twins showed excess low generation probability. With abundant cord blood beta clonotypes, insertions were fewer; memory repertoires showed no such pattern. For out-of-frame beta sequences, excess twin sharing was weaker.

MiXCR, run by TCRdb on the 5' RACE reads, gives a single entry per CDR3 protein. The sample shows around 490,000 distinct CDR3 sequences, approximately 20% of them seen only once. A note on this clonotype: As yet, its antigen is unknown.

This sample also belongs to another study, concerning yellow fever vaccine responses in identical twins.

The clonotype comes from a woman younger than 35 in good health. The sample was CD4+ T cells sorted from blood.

The CDR3 nucleotides read TGTGCCAGCAGCGTAGGCTCCGGGACACCGGTTCTCGAGACCCAGTACTTC. Translating gives CASSVGSGTPVLETQYF. V is TRBV9 and J is TRBJ2-5, with D possibly matching TRBD1 (6 bases). The germline gives CDR1 SGDLS, CDR2 YYNGEE. V shed 0 bases and J shed 5 bases, with 20 bases lying between them. This CDR3 spans 17 amino acids.